This entry concerns a single T cell receptor beta chain. As yet, its antigen is unknown. The sample belongs to a study of cytotoxic CD8 clonotypes in ibrutinib-treated CLL. General study findings and limits: Few clonotypes were public, and these shrank or held steady under treatment.

The CDR3 loop spans 15 amino acids. The V gene lost 0 bases and the J gene lost 3 bases, with 9 bases spanning the gap. Germline values: CDR1 SGHRS, CDR2 YFSETQ. Investigators sought sequencing depths of between 1 in 200,000 and 1 in 1 million T cells. TCRdb's table, derived via immunoSEQ multiplex PCR, lists solely in-frame clones and lacks some. The sample contains about 86,000 clones, more than 70% of which appear only once. TCR beta libraries used around 2 micrograms of genomic DNA from cryopreserved PBMCs. The TCR originated in a human donor with chronic lymphocytic leukemia. J is TRBJ2-2 and V is TRBV5-1; perhaps TRBD1 as D (6 bases). The sample was PBMCs, taken before ibrutinib treatment. This chain's CDR3 is CASSLGGGYTGELFF. In DNA, the CDR3 is TGCGCCAGCAGCTTGGGAGGGGGATACACCGGGGAGCTGTTTTTT.